The sequence of this T cell receptor beta chain was determined in a study of T cell responses to AZD1222 COVID-19 vaccine. General observations from the study: It was only a handful of AZD1222 recipients who were seropositive at baseline. Reports indicate that nearly half of spike-specific TCRs are directed at unmutated variant regions. With dominance at 160-218 and 743-854, vaccine-associated CD4 TCRs spanned spike.

Assay: immunoSEQ multiplex PCR; the TCRdb copy retains only in-frame clones and omits some. The table records 140,000 to 150,000 clones, about 93% of them present only once. The CDR3 sequence is 13 residues long. V dropped 6 bases and J dropped 3 bases, with 11 bases sitting between them. Of note for this clone: Its antigen is currently unknown.

This sequence originates from an adult in good health. Here the sequenced sample was peripheral blood, taken on day 0 of AZD1222 vaccination. V and J are TRBV12-3 or TRBV12-4 and TRBJ1-1; D uncertain. Here the CDR3 reads CASSGPGDTEAFF. CDR3 coding DNA: TGTGCCAGCAGCGGGCCCGGGGACACTGAAGCTTTCTTT.